This T cell receptor beta chain was identified during a study of identical twins (dated by TCRdb to the mid-2010s). The study in broad terms: TCR alpha and beta repertoires from monozygotic twins, unrelated adults of various ages and cord blood were deep-sequenced to test whether fetal clonotypes persist. Replicate twin experiments were performed at different times using different library preparation protocols to rule out contamination. The paper's findings and limits, for the study overall: Fewer insertions were carried by abundant cord blood beta clonotypes; a weaker similar trend was observed in young adult naive repertoires, while no such trend was observed in memory repertoires. Zero-insertion analyses could be partly confounded by invariant T cells such as MAIT and iNKT, although diverse VJ usage argued against such confounding for most clonotypes. Excess twin sharing in beta out-of-frame sequences was weaker because fewer shared sequences lowered the signal-to-noise ratio. Because the same donors could not be followed over many years, the conclusions relied on cross-sectional statistical analysis. Out-of-frame TCR alpha sharing in monozygotic twins was systematically underestimated by recombination models, whereas sharing between unrelated individuals was in agreement with the recombination models. Compared with coincidental sharing between unrelated individuals, out-of-frame TCR alpha sequences shared between twins showed an excess of sequences with low generation probability.

CDR1 is given as MGHRA and CDR2 as YSYEKL, both from the germline V gene. Counted from cysteine to phenylalanine, this CDR3 has 14 amino acids. Only the CDR3 DNA stays, 42 bases, in frame from base 1. A distance of 12 bases separates the germline ends of V and J, which lose 4 bases and 3 bases respectively. All donors were healthy Caucasians. Three pairs of female monozygotic twins, all aged 18 to 29 years, were included in the twin cohort. Positive isolation kits from Invitrogen were used to isolate CD4+ and CD8+ T cell populations. Receptor libraries were prepared by 5' RACE. The sample was run on an Illumina HiSeq 2000. Template switching added a universal primer binding site, and the final cDNA carried a unique molecular identifier that allowed TCR cDNA molecules to be counted accurately. Specific primers in the conserved constant-segment region were used to synthesize first-strand cDNA for the TCR alpha and beta chains. To control for contamination, every cDNA library carried two barcodes: a SMART-Mk sample barcode plus Illumina barcodes. TruSeq adapter sequences along with Illumina sample barcodes were introduced in two successive PCR steps. The Illumina HiSeq platform was used with custom primers to sequence TCR alpha and beta cDNA libraries. From the authors' description of their analysis: MiGEC was used to process raw reads and extract unique molecular identifiers, and MiXCR was used to find CDR3 positions. Recombination models were inferred per individual with the repgenHMM and IGoR tools using an EM algorithm. Shared clonotype analysis was performed with the tcR package in R, normalizing sharing by the product of cloneset sizes. To study raw recombination without the effects of thymic and clonal selection, out-of-frame nonproductive sequences were analyzed. TCRdb cleaned the public reads at Q25 with fastp, built clones with MiXCR and kept in-frame beta chains. Every CDR3 protein is listed once, alongside the most common genes and DNA of its rows. None of the V and J calls come from the authors' own analysis; TCRdb made them. Within this sample are some 500,000 distinct CDR3 sequences, with 13% to 15% of them counted one time only. The ten largest clones take up more than 0.5% of the sample.

This clonotype has a handful of counts. What this receptor recognizes is not known. No base-level quality is on record; no much larger clone is a single base apart. A further study also used this sample, focusing on yellow fever vaccine responses in identical twins. Drawing on the second study: According to the authors, in identical twins the way T cells responded to vaccination appeared partly convergent and partly personalized. In identical twins, the study followed T cell clones that responded to the vaccine with precision.

The sample was CD4+ T cells sorted from blood. This clonotype was sampled from a young woman in good health. The V and J genes are TRBV4-1 and TRBJ2-5; TRBD2 might be the D gene, on 5 matching bases. CDR3 loop: CASSLREREETQYF. At the DNA level, the sequence is TGCGCCAGCAGCCTGAGAGAGAGGGAAGAGACCCAGTACTTC.